The following is a T cell receptor (beta chain) sequence with its context. This clonotype was counted many times. No cognate antigen has been identified for it. Base qualities are missing; no much larger clone stands one base away. The CDR3 runs 15 residues from the cysteine to the phenylalanine. The DNA shown is the 45-base CDR3, in frame from base 1. V is cut back by 0 bases and J by 10 bases, with 10 bases in the junction unmatched. Sequences DFQATT (CDR1) and SNEGSKA (CDR2) are obtained from the germline V gene (reference sequence). Moderately to severely active disease, a Clinical Activity Score of at least 3, a NOSPECS grade of at least 4, and a duration under 3 months were present in ophthalmopathy patients. Any patient with an uncontrolled infection, another autoimmune disease, pregnancy or lactation was excluded. Clinical symptoms, serum thyroxine and TRAb, thyroid ultrasound, and orbital computed tomography formed the basis for the diagnoses. PBMCs were separated from roughly 10 ml of fresh peripheral blood using Ficoll-Paque density gradient centrifugation. Trizol reagent was used to extract total RNA, and RNA quality was then checked on an Agilent 2100 Bioanalyzer.

The TCR beta CDR3 regions were amplified from the RNA transcripts. The TCR CDR3 was subjected to a first round of RT-PCR using the HTBI primer set and the Qiagen OneStep RT-PCR kit. The libraries were constructed in a second round of multiplex PCR and then size-selected and purified. The libraries were sequenced on an Illumina HiSeq2000 using paired-end 100 bp reads. On the authors' methods: Raw data were processed with SOAPnuke, discarding reads with adapters, uncalled bases, mean Phred below 15, or no exact constant-primer or identifier match. High-quality paired reads were merged with COPE v1.2.5, and unique nucleotide sequences were defined as clonotypes. MiTCR v1.1 was used to align clonotypes to the IMGT TRBV, TRBD and TRBJ reference segments. Only V-J combinations with frequency above 0.0001, covering about 99% of repertoires, were analysed. The TCS score was defined as the ratio of F50 (clonal expansion) to E x V (chaos), calculated using BLOSUM62-based TCRdist between CDR3 peptides within each V-J. Welch's t-statistics and random forest reduced roughly 530 V-J features to 13, which were used in a naive Bayes classifier (R e1071). The raw public reads went through TCRdb reprocessing: fastp at Q25, MiXCR clone calling, in-frame beta chains kept. Duplicate CDR3 protein sequences are folded into a single record with the most common DNA and genes. The V and J calls reflect TCRdb's pipeline rather than the authors' work. This sample is represented by about 500,000 distinct CDR3 sequences; about 16% of them were singletons. Clones ranked in the top ten supply 25% to 30% of the sample.

This specimen comes from a study of T cells in Graves' hyperthyroidism and ophthalmopathy (dated by TCRdb to the late 2010s). A note on the overall study: Peripheral blood samples were taken at the time of initial diagnosis, prior to any treatment. Prospective prediction of ophthalmopathy was tested in an independent validation cohort consisting of fewer than 20 hyperthyroidism patients and 15 to 17 patients who later progressed to ophthalmopathy. In roughly six Graves' hyperthyroidism patients, the study also compared T-cell repertoires from thyroid tissue with T-cell repertoires from blood. To identify distinguishing TCR V-J signatures, a discovery cohort of about a hundred patients was used, comprising some 45 with Graves' ophthalmopathy and some 60 with stable Graves' hyperthyroidism. For training and testing, the roughly 93 patients in the discovery cohort were randomly divided in a 7:3 ratio. According to the paper, TCR Vbeta CDR3 sequencing was carried out on about 140 peripheral blood samples, which came from around 43 ophthalmopathy, 80 or so hyperthyroidism and some 17 progressor patients. Once sampling was done, hyperthyroidism patients were given methimazole at a starting dose of 30 mg daily, whereas ophthalmopathy patients were given high-dose intravenous methylprednisolone.

What the work shows at the level of the full study, not this receptor alone: In cross-validation, a model built on a 13 V-J signature told ophthalmopathy apart from stable hyperthyroidism with under 90% sensitivity and about 81% specificity, and in testing the same model reached 80%/75%. Blood samples also contained most of the expanded thyroid clonotypes (frequency above 0.001), which suggests that blood repertoires may reflect thyroid immune responses. No statistical method was used to set the sample size in advance, and investigators knew the group allocation. In validation, the model predicted progression to ophthalmopathy with 55% to 71% sensitivity and 72% to 85% specificity, a median of roughly seven months before onset.

The sequence joins TRBV20-1 to TRBJ2-1, with 9 bases in between that match TRBD2. This receptor was obtained from a young woman with Graves' ophthalmopathy. Source material: blood. The base sequence is TGCAGTGCTAGAGATCAGCCTAGCGGGGACGGAGAGCAGTTCTTC. Translated, it gives CSARDQPSGDGEQFF.